The clone carrying this T cell receptor beta chain was detected ten times or more. Its antigen is unidentified. The data belong to a study of breast tumors, draining lymph nodes, adjacent tissues. Points from the study as a whole: Data fit most tumor T cells coming from lymph node, expanding in tumor.

TCRdb fed the multiplex PCR reads into MiXCR, producing one record per CDR3 protein. The sample contains over 200,000 distinct CDR3 sequences, approximately 36% of which appear only once. With 2 bases removed from V and 0 bases from J, the gap between germline ends came to 15 bases. The length of the CDR3 is 17 residues. Germline V lookup: CDR1 SGHDT, CDR2 YYEEEE. Breast cancer patients provided tissue from their axillary draining lymph nodes. The rearrangement joins TRBV5-6 to TRBJ1-5; D remains unclear. This TCR came from a female donor with breast cancer. Some clones in this sample may be carry-over from other donors' samples. Sequenced sample: axillary lymph node tissue. The CDR3 nucleotides are TGTGCCAGCAGCTTTAGGGCGAGGTCCGATAGCAATCAGCCCCAGCATTTT. Encoded protein: CASSFRARSDSNQPQHF.